This note documents a single T cell receptor beta chain sequence. Its antigen remains unknown. Each individual donor underwent a draw of about 11 milliliters of peripheral blood. Trimming removed 1 base from V and 4 bases from J, with 16 bases in between. The germline V gene encodes CDR1 LNHNV and CDR2 YYDKDF (reference sequence). This CDR3 contains 16 residues. This record belongs to a study of blood T cells in healthy people across ages. Study observations and caveats: Lack of knowledge of donor CMV status possibly confounded expanded clonotype changes. Naive and antigen-experienced cells could not be conclusively compared, given unsorted PBMCs. Both higher diversity and more naive CD4+ cells marked long-lived donors when set against aged donors.

Next came a second PCR, run for about 7 to 12 cycles, which used a sample-barcoded 5' primer along with a J-beta primer mix. Using its own MiXCR run on the 5' RACE reads, TCRdb lists one record per CDR3 protein. The table has about 1.8 million distinct CDR3 sequences, about 50% seen once; the top ten hold about 2.1%. The sample comprised blood. V usage is TRBV15 and J usage is TRBJ1-1, with D maybe TRBD1 (6 bases). The origin of this receptor is a woman aged 40 to 50 in good health. The CDR3: CATSRADRGASTEAFF. CDR3 nucleotide sequence: TGTGCCACCAGCAGAGCCGACCGGGGGGCGAGCACTGAAGCTTTCTTT.